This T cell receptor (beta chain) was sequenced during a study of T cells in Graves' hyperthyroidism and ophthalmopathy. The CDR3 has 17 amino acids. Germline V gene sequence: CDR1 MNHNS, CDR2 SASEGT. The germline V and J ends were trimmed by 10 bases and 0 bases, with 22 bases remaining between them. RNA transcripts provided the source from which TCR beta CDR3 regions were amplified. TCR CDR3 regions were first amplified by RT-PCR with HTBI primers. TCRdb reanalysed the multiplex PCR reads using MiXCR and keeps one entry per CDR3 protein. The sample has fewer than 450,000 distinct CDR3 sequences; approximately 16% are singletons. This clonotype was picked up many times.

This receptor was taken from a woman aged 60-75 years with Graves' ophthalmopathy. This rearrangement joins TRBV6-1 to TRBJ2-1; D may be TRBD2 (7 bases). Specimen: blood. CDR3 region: CATGGLAVLSSYNEQFF. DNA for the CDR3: TGTGCCACGGGGGGCCTAGCGGTGTTGAGCTCCTACAATGAGCAGTTCTTC.